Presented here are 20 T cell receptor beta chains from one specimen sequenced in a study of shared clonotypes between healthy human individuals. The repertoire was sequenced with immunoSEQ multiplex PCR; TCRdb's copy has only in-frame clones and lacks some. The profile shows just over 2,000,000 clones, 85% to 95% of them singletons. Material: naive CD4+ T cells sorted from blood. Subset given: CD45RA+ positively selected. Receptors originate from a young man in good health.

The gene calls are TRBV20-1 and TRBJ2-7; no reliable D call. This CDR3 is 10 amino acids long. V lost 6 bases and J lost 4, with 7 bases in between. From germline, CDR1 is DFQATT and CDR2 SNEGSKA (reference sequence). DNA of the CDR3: TGCAGTGCAAAGACGTACGAGCAGTACTTC. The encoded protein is CSAKTYEQYF.

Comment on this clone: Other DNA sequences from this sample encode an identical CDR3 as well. CDR3 sequence (DNA): TGTGCCAGCAGCTTAGTAAGCTACGAGCAGTACTTC. Translation: CASSLVSYEQYF. The chain joins TRBV7-2 to TRBJ2-7; D call uncertain. This CDR3 is 12 amino acids long. Trimming cost V 1 base and J 3 bases, with 4 bases left between them. Germline V gene data show CDR1 as SGHTA and CDR2 as FQGNSA.

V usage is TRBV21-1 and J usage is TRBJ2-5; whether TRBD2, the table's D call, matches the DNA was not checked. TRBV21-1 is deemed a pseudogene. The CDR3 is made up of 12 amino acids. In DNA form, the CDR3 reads TGTGCCAGCAGCAAATCCCGAGAGACCCAGTACTTC. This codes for CASSKSRETQYF.

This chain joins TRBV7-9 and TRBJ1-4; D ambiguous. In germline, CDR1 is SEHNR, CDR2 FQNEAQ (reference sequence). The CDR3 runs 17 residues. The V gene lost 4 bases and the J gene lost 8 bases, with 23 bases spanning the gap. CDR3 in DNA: TGTGCCAGCAGCTCACCCCAACATGACAAGTCGCGGGAAAAACTGTTTTTT. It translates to CASSSPQHDKSREKLFF.

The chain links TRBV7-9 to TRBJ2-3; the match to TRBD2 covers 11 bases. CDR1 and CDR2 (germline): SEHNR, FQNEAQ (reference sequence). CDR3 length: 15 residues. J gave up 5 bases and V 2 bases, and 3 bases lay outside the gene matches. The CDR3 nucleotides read TGTGCCAGCAGCTTAAGACTAGCGGGACGAGATACGCAGTATTTT. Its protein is CASSLRLAGRDTQYF.

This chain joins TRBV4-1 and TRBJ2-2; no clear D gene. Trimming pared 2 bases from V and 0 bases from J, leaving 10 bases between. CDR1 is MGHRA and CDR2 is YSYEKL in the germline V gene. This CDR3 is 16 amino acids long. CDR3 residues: CASSQFGQANTGELFF. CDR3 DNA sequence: TGCGCCAGCAGCCAATTCGGGCAGGCGAACACCGGGGAGCTGTTTTTT.

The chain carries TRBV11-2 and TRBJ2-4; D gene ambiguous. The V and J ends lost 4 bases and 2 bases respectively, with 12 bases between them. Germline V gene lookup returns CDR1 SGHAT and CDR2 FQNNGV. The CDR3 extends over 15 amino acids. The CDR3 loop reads CASSSVASTKNIQYF. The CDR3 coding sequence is TGTGCCAGCAGCTCGGTTGCTTCAACCAAAAACATTCAGTACTTC.

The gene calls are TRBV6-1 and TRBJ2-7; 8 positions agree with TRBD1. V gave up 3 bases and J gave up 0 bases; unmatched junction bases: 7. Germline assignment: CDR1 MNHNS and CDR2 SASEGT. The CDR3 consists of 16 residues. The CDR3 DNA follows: TGTGCCAGCAGTGAGACAGGGGCCGGGAGCTCCTACGAGCAGTACTTC. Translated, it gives CASSETGAGSSYEQYF.

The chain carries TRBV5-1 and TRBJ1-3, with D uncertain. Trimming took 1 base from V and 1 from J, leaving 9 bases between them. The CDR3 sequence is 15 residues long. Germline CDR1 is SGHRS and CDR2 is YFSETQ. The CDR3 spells CASSLYGESGNTIYF. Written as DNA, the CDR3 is TGCGCCAGCAGCTTGTACGGGGAGTCTGGAAACACCATATATTTT.

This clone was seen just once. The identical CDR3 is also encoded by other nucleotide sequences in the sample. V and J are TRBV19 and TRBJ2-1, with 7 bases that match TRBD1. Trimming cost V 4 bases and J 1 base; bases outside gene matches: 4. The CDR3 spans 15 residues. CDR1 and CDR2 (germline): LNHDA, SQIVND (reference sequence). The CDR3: CASSTPGGSYNEQFF. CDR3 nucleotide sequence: TGTGCCAGTAGTACCCCAGGGGGTTCCTACAATGAGCAGTTCTTC. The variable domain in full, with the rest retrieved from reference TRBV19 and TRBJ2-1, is DGGITQSPKYLFRKEGQNVTLSCEQNLNHDAMYWYRQDPGQGLRLIYYSQIVNDFQKGDIAEGYSVSREKKESFPLTVTSAQKNPTAFYLCASSTPGGSYNEQFFGPGTRLTVL.

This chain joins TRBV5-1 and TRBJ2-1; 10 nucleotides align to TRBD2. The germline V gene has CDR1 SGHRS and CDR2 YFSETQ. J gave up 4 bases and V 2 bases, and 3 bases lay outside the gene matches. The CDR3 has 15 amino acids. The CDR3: CASSFSLAGYNEQFF. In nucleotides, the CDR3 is TGCGCCAGCAGCTTCTCACTAGCGGGATACAATGAGCAGTTCTTC.

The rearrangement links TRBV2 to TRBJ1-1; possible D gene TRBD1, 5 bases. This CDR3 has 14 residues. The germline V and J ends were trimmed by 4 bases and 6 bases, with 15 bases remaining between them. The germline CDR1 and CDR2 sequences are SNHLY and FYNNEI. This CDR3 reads CASSAASWGPEAFF. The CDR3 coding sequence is TGTGCCAGCAGTGCCGCCTCGTGGGGCCCTGAAGCTTTCTTT.

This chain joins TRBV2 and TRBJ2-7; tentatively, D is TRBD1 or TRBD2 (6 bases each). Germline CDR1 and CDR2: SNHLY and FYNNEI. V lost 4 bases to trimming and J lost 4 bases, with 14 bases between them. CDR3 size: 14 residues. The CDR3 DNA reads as TGTGCCAGCAGTGTGGAGAGAGGGGGGTACGAGCAGTACTTC. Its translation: CASSVERGGYEQYF. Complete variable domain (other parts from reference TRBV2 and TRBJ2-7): EPEVTQTPSHQVTQMGQEVILRCVPISNHLYFYWYRQILGQKVEFLVSFYNNEISEKSEIFDDQFSVERPDGSNFTLKIRSTKLEDSAMYFCASSVERGGYEQYFGPGTRLTVT.

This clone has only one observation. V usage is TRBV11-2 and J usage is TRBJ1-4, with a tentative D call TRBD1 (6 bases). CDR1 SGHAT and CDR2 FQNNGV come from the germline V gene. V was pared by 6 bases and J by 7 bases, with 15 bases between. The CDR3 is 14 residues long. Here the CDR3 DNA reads TGTGCCAGCAGTGCGGACAGAGGGAGTGAAAAACTGTTTTTT. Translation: CASSADRGSEKLFF.

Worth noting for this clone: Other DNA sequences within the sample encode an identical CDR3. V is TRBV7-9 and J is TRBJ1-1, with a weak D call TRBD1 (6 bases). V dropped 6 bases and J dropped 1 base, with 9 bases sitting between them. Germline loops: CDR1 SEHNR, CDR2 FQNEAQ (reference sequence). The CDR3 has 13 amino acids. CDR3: CASSLDRNTEAFF. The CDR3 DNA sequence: TGTGCCAGCAGTCTGGACAGGAACACTGAAGCTTTCTTT.

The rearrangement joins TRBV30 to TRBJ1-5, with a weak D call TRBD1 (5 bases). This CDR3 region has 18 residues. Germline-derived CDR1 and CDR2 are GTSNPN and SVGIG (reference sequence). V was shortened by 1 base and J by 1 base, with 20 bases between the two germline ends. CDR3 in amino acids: CAWSGPTLGAVSNQPQHF. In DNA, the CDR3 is TGTGCCTGGAGTGGCCCGACCCTAGGGGCGGTGAGCAATCAGCCCCAGCATTTT.

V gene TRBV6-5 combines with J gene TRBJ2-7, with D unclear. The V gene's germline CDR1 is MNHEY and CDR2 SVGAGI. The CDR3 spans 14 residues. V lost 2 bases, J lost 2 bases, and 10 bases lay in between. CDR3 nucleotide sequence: TGTGCCAGCAGTTACCTCTCGGGCCCCTACGAGCAGTACTTC. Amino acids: CASSYLSGPYEQYF.

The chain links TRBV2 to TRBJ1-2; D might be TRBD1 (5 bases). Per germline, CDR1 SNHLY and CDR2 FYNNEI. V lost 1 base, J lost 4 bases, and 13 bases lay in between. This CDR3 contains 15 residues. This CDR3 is CASSEEGSGSYGYTF. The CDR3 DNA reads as TGTGCCAGCAGTGAAGAGGGGTCAGGAAGCTATGGCTACACCTTC.

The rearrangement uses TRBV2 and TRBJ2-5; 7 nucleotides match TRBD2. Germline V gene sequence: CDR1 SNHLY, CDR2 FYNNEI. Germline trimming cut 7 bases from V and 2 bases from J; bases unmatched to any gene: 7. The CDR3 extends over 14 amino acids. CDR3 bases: TGTGCCAGCAAAGCAAGCGGGGTACAAGAGACCCAGTACTTC. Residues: CASKASGVQETQYF.

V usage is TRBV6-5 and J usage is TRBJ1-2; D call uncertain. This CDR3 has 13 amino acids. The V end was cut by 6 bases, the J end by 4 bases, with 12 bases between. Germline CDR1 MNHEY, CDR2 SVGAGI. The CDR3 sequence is CASRNSGSYGYTF. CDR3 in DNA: TGTGCCAGCAGGAACTCCGGGAGCTATGGCTACACCTTC.